This is a list of T cell receptor beta chains from one sample in a study of blood T cell repertoires in COVID-19. Only in-frame clones appear in the TCRdb table, and some are missing; sequencing was by immunoSEQ multiplex PCR. The sample holds roughly 330,000 clones; roughly 86% are singletons and the top ten take approximately 5%. Sequencing was performed on PBMCs or T cells enriched from blood (not recorded which). Source of these receptors: a woman under 40 who had recovered from COVID-19. Each CDR3 is given with its conserved first and last residue. Each record gives: J gene, clone size, V gene, D gene, CDR3 protein, CDR3 DNA. D genes are given only for firm matches. Size tells how often a clone was seen (once, few, many) or the class of an expanded clone, and some rows leave it out.

j_gene: TRBJ1-6
abundance: once
v_gene: TRBV28
d_gene: -
CDR3aa: CASNRRGESPLHF
CDR3nt: TGTGCCAGCAATAGGCGGGGCGAATCACCCCTCCACTTT

j_gene: TRBJ2-1
abundance: -
v_gene: TRBV2
d_gene: TRBD2
CDR3aa: CASGRASSYNEQFF
CDR3nt: TGTGCCAGCGGGAGGGCGAGCTCCTACAATGAGCAGTTCTTC

j_gene: TRBJ1-2
abundance: -
v_gene: TRBV20-1
d_gene: -
CDR3aa: CSASELYGYTF
CDR3nt: TGCAGTGCTAGTGAACTCTATGGCTACACCTTC

j_gene: TRBJ1-2
abundance: -
v_gene: TRBV19
d_gene: -
CDR3aa: CASSLGNNYGYTF
CDR3nt: TGTGCCAGTAGTCTGGGCAACAACTATGGCTACACCTTC

j_gene: TRBJ2-3
abundance: few
v_gene: TRBV5-1
d_gene: -
CDR3aa: CASTRRNTDTQYF
CDR3nt: TGCGCCAGCACCCGGCGGAACACAGATACGCAGTATTTT

j_gene: TRBJ2-1
abundance: -
v_gene: TRBV19
d_gene: -
CDR3aa: CASGDLGEQFF
CDR3nt: TGTGCCAGTGGAGATCTTGGTGAGCAGTTCTTC

j_gene: TRBJ1-3
abundance: once
v_gene: TRBV5-1
d_gene: -
CDR3aa: CASSLAGRGNTIYF
CDR3nt: TGCGCCAGCAGCTTGGCCGGCAGGGGAAACACCATATATTTT

j_gene: TRBJ2-4
abundance: few
v_gene: TRBV29-1
d_gene: TRBD1
CDR3aa: CSVVGQYKNIQYF
CDR3nt: TGCAGCGTTGTGGGACAGTACAAAAACATTCAGTACTTC

j_gene: TRBJ2-5
abundance: -
v_gene: TRBV7-3
d_gene: TRBD2
CDR3aa: CASSASGGEETQYF
CDR3nt: TGTGCCAGCAGCGCCAGCGGGGGGGAAGAGACCCAGTACTTC

j_gene: TRBJ2-3
abundance: -
v_gene: TRBV6-5
d_gene: TRBD2
CDR3aa: CASSYLAGGSDTQYF
CDR3nt: TGTGCCAGCAGTTATCTAGCGGGGGGTTCAGATACGCAGTATTTT

j_gene: TRBJ1-6
abundance: -
v_gene: TRBV6-2/TRBV6-3
d_gene: -
CDR3aa: CASSLGVNSPLHF
CDR3nt: TGTGCCAGCAGTCTCGGGGTTAATTCACCCCTCCACTTT

j_gene: TRBJ1-2
abundance: -
v_gene: TRBV6-5
d_gene: TRBD1
CDR3aa: CASSYPSDQGGLGYTF
CDR3nt: TGTGCCAGCAGTTACCCGTCGGACCAGGGGGGCCTAGGCTACACCTTC